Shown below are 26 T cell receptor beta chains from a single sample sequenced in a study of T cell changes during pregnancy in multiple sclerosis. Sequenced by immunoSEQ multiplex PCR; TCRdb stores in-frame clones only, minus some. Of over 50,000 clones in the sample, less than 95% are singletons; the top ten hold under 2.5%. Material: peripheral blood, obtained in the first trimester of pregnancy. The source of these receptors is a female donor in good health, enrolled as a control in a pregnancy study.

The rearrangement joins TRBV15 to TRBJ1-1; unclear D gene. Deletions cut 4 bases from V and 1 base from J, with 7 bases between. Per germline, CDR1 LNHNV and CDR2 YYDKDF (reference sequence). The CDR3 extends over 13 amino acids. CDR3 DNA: TGTGCCACCAGCAATACCAGGAACACTGAAGCTTTCTTT. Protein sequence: CATSNTRNTEAFF.

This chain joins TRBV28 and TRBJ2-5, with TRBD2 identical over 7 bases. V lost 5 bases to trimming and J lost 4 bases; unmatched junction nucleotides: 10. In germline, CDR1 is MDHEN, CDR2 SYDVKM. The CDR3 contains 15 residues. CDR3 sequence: CASSPPLGGTETQYF. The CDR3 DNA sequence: TGTGCCAGCAGTCCCCCACTGGGAGGGACAGAGACCCAGTACTTC.

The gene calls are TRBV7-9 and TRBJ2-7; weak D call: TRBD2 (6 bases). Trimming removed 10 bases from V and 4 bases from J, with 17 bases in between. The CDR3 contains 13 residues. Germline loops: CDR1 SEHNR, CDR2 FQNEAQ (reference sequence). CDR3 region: CATTSRERYEQYF. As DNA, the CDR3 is TGTGCCACGACTAGTCGGGAGAGGTACGAGCAGTACTTC. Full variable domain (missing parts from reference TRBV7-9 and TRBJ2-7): DTGVSQNPRHKITKRGQNVTFRCDPISEHNRLYWYRQTLGQGPEFLTYFQNEAQLEKSRLLSDRFSAERPKGSFSTLEIQRTEQGDSAMYLCATTSRERYEQYFGPGTRLTVT.

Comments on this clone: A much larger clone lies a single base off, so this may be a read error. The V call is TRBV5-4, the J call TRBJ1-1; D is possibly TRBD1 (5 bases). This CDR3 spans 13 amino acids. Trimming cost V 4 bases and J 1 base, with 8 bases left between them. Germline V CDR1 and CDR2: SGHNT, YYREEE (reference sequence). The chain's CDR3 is CASSLQENTEAFF. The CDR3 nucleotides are TGTGCCAGCAGCCTACAGGAGAACACTGAAGCTTTCTTT.

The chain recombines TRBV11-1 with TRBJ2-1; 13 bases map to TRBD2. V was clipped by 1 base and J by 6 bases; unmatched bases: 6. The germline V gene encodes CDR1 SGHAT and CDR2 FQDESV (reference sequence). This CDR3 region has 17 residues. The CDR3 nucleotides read TGTGCCAGCAGCTTAGAAGGACTAGCGGGGGACCTCAATGAGCAGTTCTTC. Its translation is CASSLEGLAGDLNEQFF.

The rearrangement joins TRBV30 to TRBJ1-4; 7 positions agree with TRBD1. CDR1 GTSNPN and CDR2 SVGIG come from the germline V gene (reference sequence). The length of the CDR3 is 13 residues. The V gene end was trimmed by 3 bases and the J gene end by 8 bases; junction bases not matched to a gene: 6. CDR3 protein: CAWSRQGGEKLFF. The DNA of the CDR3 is TGTGCCTGGAGCCGACAGGGCGGCGAAAAACTGTTTTTT.

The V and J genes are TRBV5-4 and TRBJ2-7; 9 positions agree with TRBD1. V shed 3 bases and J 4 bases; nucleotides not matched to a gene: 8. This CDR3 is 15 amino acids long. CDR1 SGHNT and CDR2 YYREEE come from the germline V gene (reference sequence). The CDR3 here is CASSYPGQGRYEQYF. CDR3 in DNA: TGTGCCAGCAGCTACCCGGGACAGGGTAGGTACGAGCAGTACTTC.

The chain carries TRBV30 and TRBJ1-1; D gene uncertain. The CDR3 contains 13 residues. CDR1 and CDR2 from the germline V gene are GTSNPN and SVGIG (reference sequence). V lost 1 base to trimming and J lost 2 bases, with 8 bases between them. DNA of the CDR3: TGTGCCTGGAGTGAGACTACAAACACTGAAGCTTTCTTT. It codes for CAWSETTNTEAFF.

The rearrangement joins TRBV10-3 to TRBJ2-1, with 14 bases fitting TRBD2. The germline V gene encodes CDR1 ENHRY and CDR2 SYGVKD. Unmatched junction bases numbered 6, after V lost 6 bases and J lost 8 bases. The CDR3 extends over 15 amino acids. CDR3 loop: CAISPGTSGSHEQFF. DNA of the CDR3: TGTGCCATCAGCCCCGGGACTAGCGGGAGTCATGAGCAGTTCTTC.

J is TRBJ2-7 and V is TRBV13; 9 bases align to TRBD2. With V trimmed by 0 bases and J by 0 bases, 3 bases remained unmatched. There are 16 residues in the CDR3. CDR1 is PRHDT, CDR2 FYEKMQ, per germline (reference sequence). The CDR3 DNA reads TGTGCCAGCAGCTTAGGCCTAGCGGGAAGCTCCTACGAGCAGTACTTC. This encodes CASSLGLAGSSYEQYF.

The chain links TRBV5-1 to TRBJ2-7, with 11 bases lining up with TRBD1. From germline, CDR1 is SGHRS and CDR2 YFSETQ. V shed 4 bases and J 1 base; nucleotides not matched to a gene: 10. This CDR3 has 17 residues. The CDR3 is CASSTGQGESKSYEQYF. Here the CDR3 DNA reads TGCGCCAGCAGCACGGGACAGGGGGAATCAAAATCCTACGAGCAGTACTTC.

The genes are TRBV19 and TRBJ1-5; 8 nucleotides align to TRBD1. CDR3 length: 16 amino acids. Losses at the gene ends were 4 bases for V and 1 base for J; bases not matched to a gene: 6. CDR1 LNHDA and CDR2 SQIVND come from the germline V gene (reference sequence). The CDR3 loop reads CASSTYTGGSNQPQHF. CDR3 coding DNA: TGTGCCAGTAGTACCTACACAGGGGGGAGCAATCAGCCCCAGCATTTT. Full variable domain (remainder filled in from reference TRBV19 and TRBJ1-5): DGGITQSPKYLFRKEGQNVTLSCEQNLNHDAMYWYRQDPGQGLRLIYYSQIVNDFQKGDIAEGYSVSREKKESFPLTVTSAQKNPTAFYLCASSTYTGGSNQPQHFGDGTRLSIL.

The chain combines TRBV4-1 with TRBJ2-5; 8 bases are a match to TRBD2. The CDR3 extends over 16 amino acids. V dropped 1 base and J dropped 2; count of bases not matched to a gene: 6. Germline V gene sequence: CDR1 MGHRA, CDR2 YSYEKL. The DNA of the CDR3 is TGCGCCAGCAGCCAAGTTAGCGGGGCTATTCAAGAGACCCAGTACTTC. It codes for CASSQVSGAIQETQYF.

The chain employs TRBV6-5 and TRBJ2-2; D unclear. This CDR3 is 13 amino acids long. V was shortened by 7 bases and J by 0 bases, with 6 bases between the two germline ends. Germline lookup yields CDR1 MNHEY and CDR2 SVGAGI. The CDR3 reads CASNSPNTGELFF. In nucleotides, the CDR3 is TGTGCCAGCAACAGCCCGAACACCGGGGAGCTGTTTTTT.

The CDR3 nucleotides read TGTGCCAGCTCACCGGGATCCTTAGCGGGAGCTGGCGAGACCCAGTACTTC. Translated, it gives CASSPGSLAGAGETQYF. This sequence joins TRBV18 and TRBJ2-5; 9 nucleotides agree with TRBD2. J gave up 5 bases and V 3 bases, and 13 bases lay outside the gene matches. The CDR3 covers 17 residues. Germline V gives CDR1 KGHSH, CDR2 LQKENI.

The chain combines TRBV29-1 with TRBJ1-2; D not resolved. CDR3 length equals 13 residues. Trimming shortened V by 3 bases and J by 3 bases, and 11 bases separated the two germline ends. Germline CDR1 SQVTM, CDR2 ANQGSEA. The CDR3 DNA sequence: TGCAGCGTTGATGAGGGCTCCTACTATGGCTACACCTTC. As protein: CSVDEGSYYGYTF. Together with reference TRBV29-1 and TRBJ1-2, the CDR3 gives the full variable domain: SAVISQKPSRDICQRGTSLTIQCQVDSQVTMMFWYRQQPGQSLTLIATANQGSEATYESGFVIDKFPISRPNLTFSTLTVSNMSPEDSSIYLCSVDEGSYYGYTFGSGTRLTVV.

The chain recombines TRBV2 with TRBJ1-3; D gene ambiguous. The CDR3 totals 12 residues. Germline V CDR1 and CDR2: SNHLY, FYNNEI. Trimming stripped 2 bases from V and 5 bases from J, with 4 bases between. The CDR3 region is CASSESRNTIYF. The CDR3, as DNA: TGTGCCAGCAGTGAATCTAGAAACACCATATATTTT.

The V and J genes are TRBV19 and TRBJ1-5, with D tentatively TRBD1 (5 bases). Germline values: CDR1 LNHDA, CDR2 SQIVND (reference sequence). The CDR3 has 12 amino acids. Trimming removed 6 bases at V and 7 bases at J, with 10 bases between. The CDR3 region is CASSGEGQPQHF. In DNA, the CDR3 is TGTGCCAGTAGCGGGGAGGGGCAGCCCCAGCATTTT.

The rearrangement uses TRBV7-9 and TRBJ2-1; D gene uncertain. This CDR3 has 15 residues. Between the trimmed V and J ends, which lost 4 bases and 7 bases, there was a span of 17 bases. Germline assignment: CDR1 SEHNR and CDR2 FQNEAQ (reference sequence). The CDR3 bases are TGTGCCAGCAGCTCCCCCGACATGGCTCAAAATGAGCAGTTCTTC. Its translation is CASSSPDMAQNEQFF.

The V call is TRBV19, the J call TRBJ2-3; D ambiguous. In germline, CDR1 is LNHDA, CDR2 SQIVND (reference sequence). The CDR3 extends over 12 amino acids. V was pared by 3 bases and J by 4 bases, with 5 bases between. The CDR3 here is CASSMGADTQYF. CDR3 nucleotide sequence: TGTGCCAGTAGTATGGGCGCAGATACGCAGTATTTT. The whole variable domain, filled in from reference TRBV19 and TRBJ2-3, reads DGGITQSPKYLFRKEGQNVTLSCEQNLNHDAMYWYRQDPGQGLRLIYYSQIVNDFQKGDIAEGYSVSREKKESFPLTVTSAQKNPTAFYLCASSMGADTQYFGPGTRLTVL.

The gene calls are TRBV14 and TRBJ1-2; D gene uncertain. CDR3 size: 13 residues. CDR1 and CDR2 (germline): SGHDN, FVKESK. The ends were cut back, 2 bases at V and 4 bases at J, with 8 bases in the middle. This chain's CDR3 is CASSQKTGYGYTF. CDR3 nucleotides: TGTGCCAGCAGCCAAAAGACGGGCTATGGCTACACCTTC.

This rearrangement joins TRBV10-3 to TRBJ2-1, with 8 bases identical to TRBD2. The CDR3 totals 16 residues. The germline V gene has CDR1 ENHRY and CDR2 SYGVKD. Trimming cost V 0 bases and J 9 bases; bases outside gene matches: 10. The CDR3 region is CAISESGGGHGGEQFF. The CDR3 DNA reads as TGTGCCATCAGTGAGTCAGGCGGGGGGCATGGAGGTGAGCAGTTCTTC.

CDR3 sequence reads: CASSFTGTSIETQYF. For the CDR3, the DNA is TGTGCCAGCAGCTTTACCGGGACTAGCATAGAGACCCAGTACTTC. V gene TRBV7-8 combines with J gene TRBJ2-5, with TRBD2 matching over 9 bases. CDR3 length: 15 amino acids. J gave up 4 bases and V 3 bases, and 6 bases lay outside the gene matches. Germline V lookup: CDR1 SGHVS, CDR2 FQNEAQ.

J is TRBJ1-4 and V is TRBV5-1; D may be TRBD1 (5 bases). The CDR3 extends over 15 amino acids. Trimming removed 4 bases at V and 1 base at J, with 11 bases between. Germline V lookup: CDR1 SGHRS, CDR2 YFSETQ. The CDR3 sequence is CASSMDGGTNEKLFF. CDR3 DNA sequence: TGCGCCAGCAGCATGGACGGGGGAACTAATGAAAAACTGTTTTTT.

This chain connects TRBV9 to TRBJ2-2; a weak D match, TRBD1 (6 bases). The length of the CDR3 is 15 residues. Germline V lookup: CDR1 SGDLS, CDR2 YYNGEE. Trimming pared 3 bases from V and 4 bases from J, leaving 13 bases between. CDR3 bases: TGTGCCAGCAGCGCAACAGGGCGGTTCACCGGGGAGCTGTTTTTT. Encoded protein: CASSATGRFTGELFF.

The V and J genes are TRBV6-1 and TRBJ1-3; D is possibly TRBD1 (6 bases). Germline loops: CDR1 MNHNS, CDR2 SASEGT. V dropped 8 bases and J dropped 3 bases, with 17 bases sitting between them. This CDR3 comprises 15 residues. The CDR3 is CASSRRQGNGNTIYF. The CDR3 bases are TGTGCCAGCTCCCGGCGTCAGGGGAATGGAAACACCATATATTTT.